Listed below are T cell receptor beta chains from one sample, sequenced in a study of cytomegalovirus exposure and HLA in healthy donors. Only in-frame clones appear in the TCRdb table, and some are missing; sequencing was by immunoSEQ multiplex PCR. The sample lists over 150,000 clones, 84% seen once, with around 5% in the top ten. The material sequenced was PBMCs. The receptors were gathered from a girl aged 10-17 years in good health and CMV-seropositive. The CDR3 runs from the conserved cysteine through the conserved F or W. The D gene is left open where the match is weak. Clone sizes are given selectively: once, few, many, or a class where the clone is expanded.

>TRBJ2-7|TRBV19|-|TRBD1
TGTGCCAGTAGCCCGAGAAGGGGGCCGACCTACGAGCAGTACTTC
CASSPRRGPTYEQYF
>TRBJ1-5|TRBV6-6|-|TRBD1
TGTGCCAGCAGCCCGACAGGGTATAGCAATCAGCCCCAGCATTTT
CASSPTGYSNQPQHF
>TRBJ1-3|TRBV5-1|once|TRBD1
TGCGCCAGCAGCTTCGGGGGACAGGGAGGCTCTGGAAACACCATATATTTT
CASSFGGQGGSGNTIYF
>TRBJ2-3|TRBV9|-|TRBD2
TGTGCCAGCAGCCCAGGACTAGCGGGGGTTGCAGATACGCAGTATTTT
CASSPGLAGVADTQYF
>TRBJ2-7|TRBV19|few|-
TGTGCCAGTAGTATGAGGTGGCAGACCTCTTCCTACGAGCAGTACTTC
CASSMRWQTSSYEQYF
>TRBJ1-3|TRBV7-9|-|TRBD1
TGTGCCAGCAGCTTGCGGGACAGGGTAAACACCATATATTTT
CASSLRDRVNTIYF
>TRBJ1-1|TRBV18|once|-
TGTGCCAGCTCACCACCTTTTGGACAAGCGAGCACTGAAGCTTTCTTT
CASSPPFGQASTEAFF
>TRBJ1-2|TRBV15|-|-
TGTGCCACCAGCAGAGATAGTAACAGCTATGGCTACACCTTC
CATSRDSNSYGYTF
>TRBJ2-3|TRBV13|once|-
TGTGCCAGCACCGTACAGGATACGCAGTATTTT
CASTVQDTQYF
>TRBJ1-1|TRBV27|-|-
TGTGCCAGCAGTTCCCCCTTCCGACAGCTGTGGACTGAAGCTTTCTTT
CASSSPFRQLWTEAFF
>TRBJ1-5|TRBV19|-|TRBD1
TGTGCCAGTAAGGTCAGGGGGCTCAATCAGCCCCAGCATTTT
CASKVRGLNQPQHF
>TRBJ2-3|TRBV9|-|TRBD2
TGTGCCAGCAGAGGAGAGGGGACTAGCGGGGGGCGCACAGATACGCAGTATTTT
CASRGEGTSGGRTDTQYF
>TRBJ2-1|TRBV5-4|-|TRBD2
TGTGCCAGCAGCTCACAGCGGGGGGACCACAATGAGCAGTTCTTC
CASSSQRGDHNEQFF
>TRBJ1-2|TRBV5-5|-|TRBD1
TGTGCCAGCAGCAATGGACAGGTCATTAATGGCTACACCTTC
CASSNGQVINGYTF
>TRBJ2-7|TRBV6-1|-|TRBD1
TGTGCCAGCAGCCAGACAGGGTCCAACGAGCAGTACTTC
CASSQTGSNEQYF
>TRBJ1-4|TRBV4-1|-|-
TGCGCCAGCAGCCAAGTTGGGTTGACGCGGGAAAAACTGTTTTTT
CASSQVGLTREKLFF
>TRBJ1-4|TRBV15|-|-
TGTGCCACCAGCGGCGATCGGGGGTTTGAAAAACTGTTTTTT
CATSGDRGFEKLFF